A selection of T cell receptor beta chains follows, all from one sample in a study of T cell responses to AZD1222 COVID-19 vaccine. Measured with immunoSEQ multiplex PCR; TCRdb has only the in-frame clones, and not every one. This table holds about 130,000 clones, around 90% found once. The input for sequencing was peripheral blood, taken on day 0 of AZD1222 vaccination. All receptors come from an adult in good health. Both conserved end residues are part of each CDR3. The D gene is left open where the match is weak. Clone size is not always given. Where it is, it says once, few, many or a class for expanded clones.

TRBJ2-7 - TRBV4-1 - CASSAQRLPSYEQYF TGCGCCAGCAGCGCCCAGCGGCTTCCGTCCTACGAGCAGTACTTC
TRBJ1-1 - TRBV2 - CASSELGGTNTEAFF TGTGCCAGCAGTGAGCTGGGGGGTACGAACACTGAAGCTTTCTTT
TRBJ2-1 few TRBV21-1 - CASSKIRDPEQFF TGTGCCAGCAGCAAAATCAGAGATCCGGAGCAGTTCTTC
TRBJ2-1 - TRBV10-2 TRBD2 CATGVGLAGIYNEQFF TGCGCCACGGGGGTGGGTCTAGCGGGAATCTACAATGAGCAGTTCTTC
TRBJ2-7 - TRBV29-1 - CSVAPGLSSYEQYF TGCAGCGTCGCCCCGGGACTCAGCTCCTACGAGCAGTACTTC
TRBJ2-1 once TRBV7-7 TRBD2 CASSFGTSGADEQFF TGTGCTAGCAGCTTCGGGACTAGCGGGGCAGATGAGCAGTTCTTC
TRBJ2-7 - TRBV19 TRBD1 CASSKTSTGVYEQYF TGTGCCAGTAGTAAAACCTCGACAGGGGTCTACGAGCAGTACTTC
TRBJ2-2 - TRBV6-1 - CASSDASFAGELFF TGTGCCAGCAGTGACGCTAGCTTCGCCGGGGAGCTGTTTTTT
TRBJ2-3 - TRBV30 - CASDSTDTQYF TGTGCCTCAGATAGCACAGATACGCAGTATTTT
TRBJ2-7 - TRBV4-1 - CASSQEGASGRFYEQYF TGCGCCAGCAGCCAAGAGGGGGCTAGCGGAAGATTTTACGAGCAGTACTTC
TRBJ1-6 once TRBV6-1 - CASSEQFSVNSPLHF TGTGCCAGCAGTGAACAGTTTTCCGTTAATTCACCCCTCCACTTT
TRBJ2-4 - TRBV3-1/TRBV3-2 - CASSHPGWLKNIQYF TGTGCCAGCAGCCACCCAGGGTGGCTGAAAAACATTCAGTACTTC
TRBJ2-7 - TRBV27 - CASSPRQPNYEQYF TGTGCCAGCAGTCCTCGACAGCCTAACTACGAGCAGTACTTC
TRBJ1-4 - TRBV4-1 - CASSQALSGRSNEKLFF TGCGCCAGCAGCCAAGCCCTATCGGGACGGAGTAATGAAAAACTGTTTTTT
TRBJ1-6 - TRBV5-1 TRBD1 CASSWEGQALTPLHF TGCGCCAGCAGCTGGGAGGGACAGGCTTTGACACCCCTCCACTTT
TRBJ1-1 - TRBV18 - CASSPLSFQRNTEAFF TGTGCCAGCTCACCACTGTCGTTCCAGAGGAACACTGAAGCTTTCTTT
TRBJ1-1 - TRBV18 - CASSPPGTGPLSEAFF TGTGCCAGCTCACCACCCGGGACGGGCCCTTTAAGTGAAGCTTTCTTT
TRBJ2-6 - TRBV11-2 - CASSFQGANVLTF TGTGCCAGCAGCTTCCAGGGGGCCAACGTCCTGACTTTC
TRBJ1-3 - TRBV19 TRBD1 CATRDRGGSPGNTIYF TGTGCCACTCGGGACAGGGGAGGTTCCCCTGGAAACACCATATATTTT
TRBJ2-5 - TRBV3-1/TRBV3-2 TRBD2 CASSQGGDGRETQYF TGTGCCAGCAGCCAAGGGGGCGACGGGAGGGAGACCCAGTACTTC
TRBJ2-7 few TRBV18 - CASSRPPSYEQYF TGTGCCAGCTCGCGTCCCCCGTCCTACGAGCAGTACTTC
TRBJ1-1 - TRBV27 TRBD1 CASSSSGQGPRLSF TGTGCCAGCAGTTCCTCGGGACAGGGGCCGCGTCTGTCCTTT
TRBJ2-7 - TRBV7-2 TRBD1 CASSPSVGQGSYEQYF TGTGCCAGCAGCCCCTCCGTGGGACAGGGGTCCTACGAGCAGTACTTC
TRBJ2-7 - TRBV18 - CASSPSSDISYEQYF TGTGCCAGCTCACCATCTTCTGACATTTCCTACGAGCAGTACTTC
TRBJ2-3 - TRBV19 - CASSMVGRDAQYF TGTGCCAGTAGTATGGTGGGGCGAGATGCGCAGTATTTT
TRBJ2-7 - TRBV30 - CAWSANYEQYF TGTGCCTGGAGTGCCAACTACGAGCAGTACTTC
TRBJ2-7 - TRBV7-9 - CASSFWQMDEQYF TGTGCCAGCAGCTTTTGGCAGATGGACGAGCAGTACTTC
TRBJ1-4 - TRBV3-1/TRBV3-2 - CASSPRGEKLFF TGTGCCAGCAGTCCCAGGGGAGAAAAACTGTTTTTT
TRBJ2-7 - TRBV12-1 - CASSFSRETYEQYF TGTGCCAGCAGCTTTTCCCGGGAGACCTACGAGCAGTACTTC
TRBJ2-2 - TRBV2 - CASSEAAPRAFGELFF TGTGCCAGCAGTGAAGCGGCACCCCGGGCCTTCGGGGAGCTGTTTTTT
TRBJ1-6 - TRBV20-1 - CSASRGGTYNSPLHF TGCAGTGCTAGTCGGGGTGGGACCTATAATTCACCCCTCCACTTT
TRBJ1-2 - TRBV5-5 - CASSLGVLYTF TGTGCCAGCAGCTTGGGAGTGCTCTACACCTTC
TRBJ2-3 - TRBV2 - CASSDRDTDTQYF TGTGCCAGCAGTGACAGGGACACAGATACGCAGTATTTT
TRBJ1-3 - TRBV6-5 TRBD1 CASSYGDRTTGNTIYF TGTGCCAGCAGTTACGGGGACAGGACTACTGGAAACACCATATATTTT
TRBJ1-1 once TRBV19 - CASRSQGRDAEAFF TGTGCCAGTAGATCCCAGGGTCGGGATGCTGAAGCTTTCTTT
TRBJ1-5 - TRBV28 - CASSLYPRQPQHF TGTGCCAGCAGTTTATACCCACGGCAGCCCCAGCATTTT
TRBJ2-1 - TRBV4-2 TRBD2 CASSQEAGGRRGEQFF TGTGCCAGCAGCCAAGAAGCGGGGGGGCGGAGAGGGGAGCAGTTCTTC
TRBJ2-2 - TRBV19 TRBD2 CASSIASGSTGELFF TGTGCCAGTAGTATTGCGAGCGGGAGCACCGGGGAGCTGTTTTTT
TRBJ1-4 - TRBV19 - CASIDGGPPNEKLFF TGTGCCAGTATCGACGGCGGACCACCTAATGAAAAACTGTTTTTT
TRBJ2-5 - TRBV10-2 - CASGPAYEGETQYF TGCGCCAGCGGACCCGCCTATGAGGGAGAGACCCAGTACTTC
TRBJ2-1 - TRBV5-1 TRBD1 CASSRLAVGTGGKDEQFF TGCGCCAGCAGCCGTCTTGCGGTAGGGACAGGGGGCAAGGATGAGCAGTTCTTC